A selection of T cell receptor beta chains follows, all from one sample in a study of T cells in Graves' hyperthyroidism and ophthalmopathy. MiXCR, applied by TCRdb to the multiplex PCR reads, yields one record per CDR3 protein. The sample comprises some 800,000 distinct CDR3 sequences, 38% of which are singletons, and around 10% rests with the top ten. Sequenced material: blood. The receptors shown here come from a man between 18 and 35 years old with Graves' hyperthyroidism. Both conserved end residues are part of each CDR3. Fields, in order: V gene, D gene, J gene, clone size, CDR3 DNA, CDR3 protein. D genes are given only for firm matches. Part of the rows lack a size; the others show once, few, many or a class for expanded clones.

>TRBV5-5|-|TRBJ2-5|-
TGTGCCAGCAGTTGGCTGGCGGGCCTCCAAGAGACCCAGTACTTC
CASSWLAGLQETQYF
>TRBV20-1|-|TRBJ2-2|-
TGCAGTGCTCGCCCGGGGGGCAACACCGGGGAGCTGTTTTTT
CSARPGGNTGELFF
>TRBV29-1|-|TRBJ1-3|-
TGCAGCGTTGAAGATGCCTCTGGAAACACCATATATTTT
CSVEDASGNTIYF
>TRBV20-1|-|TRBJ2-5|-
TGCAGTGTCTCTTTCCCCGGGACCAAAGAGACCCAGTACTTC
CSVSFPGTKETQYF
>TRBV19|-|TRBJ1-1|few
TGTGCCAGTAGTATTGGGGCGTTCGAACCTGAAGCTTTCTTT
CASSIGAFEPEAFF
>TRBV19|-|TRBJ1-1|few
TGTGCCAGTAGTACGTCCGGGACGCCGAACGCTGAAGCTTTCTTT
CASSTSGTPNAEAFF
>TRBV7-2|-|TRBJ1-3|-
TGTGCCAGCAGCTTAGACGGCGCCGCGGGATATGGAAACACCATATATTTT
CASSLDGAAGYGNTIYF
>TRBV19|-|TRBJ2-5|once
TGTGCCAGTAGTCGATCGGGGATCCAAGAGGCCCAGTACTTC
CASSRSGIQEAQYF
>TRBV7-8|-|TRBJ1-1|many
TGTGCCAGCAGCTTAGTTCGACGGAACACTGAAGCTTTCTTT
CASSLVRRNTEAFF
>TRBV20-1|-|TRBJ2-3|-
TGCAGTGCTAGAGATCGGAGGGGTCAAACAGATACGCAGTATTTT
CSARDRRGQTDTQYF
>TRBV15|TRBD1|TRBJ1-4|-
TGTGCCACCAGCAGAGCCGGGACAGGGGAGGTTGAAAAACTGTTTTTT
CATSRAGTGEVEKLFF
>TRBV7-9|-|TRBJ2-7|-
TGTGCCAGCAGCCCCCGGACTGACTACTACGAGCAGTACTTC
CASSPRTDYYEQYF
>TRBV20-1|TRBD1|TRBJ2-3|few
TGCAGTGCTTTTCCAGGGGGCGCAGGCACAGATACGCAGTATTTT
CSAFPGGAGTDTQYF
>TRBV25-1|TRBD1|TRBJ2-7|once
TGTGCCAGCTTGGGACAGCGCTCCTACGAGCAGTACTTC
CASLGQRSYEQYF
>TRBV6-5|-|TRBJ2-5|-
TGTGCCAGCAGTTACGGGGGGACCCAACTCCCAGAGACCCAGTACTTC
CASSYGGTQLPETQYF
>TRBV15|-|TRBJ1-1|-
TGTGCCACCAGCAGAGACGTGGAGGATAACACCGTGTCGTACTTT
CATSRDVEDNTVSYF
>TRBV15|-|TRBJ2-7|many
TGTGCCACCAGCAGAGATGGCGCCCAGCAGTCGTCAGAGCAGTACTTC
CATSRDGAQQSSEQYF
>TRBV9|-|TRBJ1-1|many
TGTGCCAGCAGCCCCAGTGGGTGGACTGAAGCTTTCTTT
CASSPSGWTEAFF
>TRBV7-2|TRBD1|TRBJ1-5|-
TGTGCCAGCAGCTTAGAGGGACAGAATCAGCCCCAGCATTTT
CASSLEGQNQPQHF
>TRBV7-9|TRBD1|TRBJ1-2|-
TGTGCCAGCAGCTTAGGTTTCGGGGACAGGGGGAGGGATAACTATGGCTACACCTTC
CASSLGFGDRGRDNYGYTF
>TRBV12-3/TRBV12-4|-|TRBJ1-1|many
TGTGCCAGCAGACAGGGTAGAAGGACTGAAGCTTTCTTT
CASRQGRRTEAFF
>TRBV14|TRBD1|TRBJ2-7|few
TGTGCCAGCAGCCACTTCGGGACAGGGCACTACGAGCAGTACTTC
CASSHFGTGHYEQYF
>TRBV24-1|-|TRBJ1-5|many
TGTGCCACCAGTGCCGGAGGGAGGGCGAGCAATCAGCCCCAGCATTTT
CATSAGGRASNQPQHF
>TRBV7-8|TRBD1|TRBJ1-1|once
TGTGCCAGCAGCTTGAGGGGGCCGGGGGCGGCCGTCAGGACTGAAGCTTTCTTT
CASSLRGPGAAVRTEAFF
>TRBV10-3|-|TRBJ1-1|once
TGTGCCATCAGTTCCCTACAGAGGACTGAAGCTTTCTTT
CAISSLQRTEAFF
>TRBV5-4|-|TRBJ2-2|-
TGTGCCGCGACCGGGGGCACCGGGGAGCTGTTTTTT
CAATGGTGELFF
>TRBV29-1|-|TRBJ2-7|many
TGCAGCGTCTATGCGGGACAATCCTACGAGCAGTACTTC
CSVYAGQSYEQYF
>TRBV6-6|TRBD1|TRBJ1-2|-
TGTGCCAGCAGGGATGGACAGGGGATGGATGGCTACACCTTC
CASRDGQGMDGYTF
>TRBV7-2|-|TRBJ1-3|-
TGTGCCAGCAGCCAACTTGCTAGGTCTGGAAACACCATATATTTT
CASSQLARSGNTIYF
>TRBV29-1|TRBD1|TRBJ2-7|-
TGCAGCGTTGAGGGACAGGAGTACGAGCAGTACTTC
CSVEGQEYEQYF
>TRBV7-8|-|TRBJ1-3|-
TGTGCCAGCAGCCAAGCCTCCGGGTCGAGCTCTGGAAACACCATATATTTT
CASSQASGSSSGNTIYF
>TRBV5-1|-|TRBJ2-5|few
TGCGCCAGCAGCCGAGGGAAGACCCAGTACTTC
CASSRGKTQYF
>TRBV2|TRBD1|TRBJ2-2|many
TGTGCCAGCAGTCCACAGGGGGCTACCGGGGAGCTGTTTTTT
CASSPQGATGELFF
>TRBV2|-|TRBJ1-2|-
TGTGCCAGCAGAAAACAGGGCGATACCTATGGCTACACCTTC
CASRKQGDTYGYTF
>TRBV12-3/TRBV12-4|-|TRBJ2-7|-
TGTGCCAGCAGCCCGACTGCTGACGAGCAGTACTTC
CASSPTADEQYF
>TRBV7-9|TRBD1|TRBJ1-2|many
TGTGCCAGCAGCTTCTGGGACAGTCAAAGTGGCTACACCTTC
CASSFWDSQSGYTF
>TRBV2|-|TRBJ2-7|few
TGTGCCAGCAGTGAAGACCGGCCTAGTCCCTCCTACGAGCAGTACTTC
CASSEDRPSPSYEQYF
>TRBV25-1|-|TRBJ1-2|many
TGTGCCAGCAGTGAATTGGGGAATGGGGGCTACACCTTC
CASSELGNGGYTF
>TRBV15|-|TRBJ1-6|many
TGTGCCACCAGCAGAGAACTCACAAGGGAGGCCCTCCACTTT
CATSRELTREALHF
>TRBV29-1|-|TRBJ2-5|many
TGCAGCGTTGGTCCGGGCGGAGAGACCCAGTACTTC
CSVGPGGETQYF
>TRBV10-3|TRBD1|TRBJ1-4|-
TGTGCCATCAGTGGGGTCTCGACAGGGGATGAAAAACTGTTTTTT
CAISGVSTGDEKLFF
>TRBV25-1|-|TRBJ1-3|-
TGTGCCAGCAGTGAATATGCGGGGGGCGGTGAGACCATATATTTT
CASSEYAGGGETIYF
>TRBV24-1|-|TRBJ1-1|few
TGTGCCACCAGTGATTTCGGGGCCACTGAAGCTTTCTTT
CATSDFGATEAFF
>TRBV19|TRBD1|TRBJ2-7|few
TGTGCCAGTAATCCCGGGACAGGGGACTACGAGCAGTACTTC
CASNPGTGDYEQYF
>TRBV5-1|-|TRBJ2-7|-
TGCGCCAGCAGCTTGTTGGGGGTGGGGGAGCAGTACTTC
CASSLLGVGEQYF
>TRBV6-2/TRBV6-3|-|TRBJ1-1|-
TGTGCCAGCAATAAACAGAACACTGAAGCTTTCTTT
CASNKQNTEAFF
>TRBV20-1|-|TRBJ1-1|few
TGCAGTGCTCACCCCCCCATAGTGAACACTGAAGCTTTCTTT
CSAHPPIVNTEAFF